This T cell receptor (beta chain) comes out of a study of cytomegalovirus exposure and HLA in healthy donors. Overall study findings and caveats: As was reported, the HLA-A and HLA-B alleles of most subjects were accurately predicted from TCR beta sequences. A few chains tied to CMV proved CMV antigen-specific in vitro.

With 60 Vbeta and 13 Jbeta primers, the PCR was carried out. Profiling relied on immunoSEQ multiplex PCR, and the TCRdb table lists in-frame clones only, not all of them. Among some 130,000 clones listed, 70% to 85% were seen once. Germline V gives CDR1 SEHNR, CDR2 FQNEAQ (reference sequence). Trimming removed 0 bases from V and 5 bases from J; junction bases left unmatched: 7. The CDR3 contains 16 residues. About this clone itself: Its antigen is currently unknown.

This sequence was found in a middle-aged man in good health and CMV-seropositive. This sequence joins TRBV7-9 and TRBJ1-5, with TRBD1 matching over 7 bases. The source material was PBMCs. The CDR3 reads CASSLALGQSYQPQHF. The CDR3 coding sequence is TGTGCCAGCAGCTTAGCTTTGGGACAGTCATATCAGCCCCAGCATTTT.